The 29 T cell receptor beta chains listed next were all sequenced from one sample in a study of shared clonotypes between healthy human individuals. This table comes from immunoSEQ multiplex PCR, and its TCRdb copy is limited to in-frame clones, with some not included. The sample lists some 1,600,000 clones; about 98% were seen once. Material for sequencing was naive CD4+ T cells sorted from blood. Subset meaning: CD45RA+ positively selected. The receptors stem from a man younger than 40 in good health.

The genes are TRBV9 and TRBJ2-5; 9 positions agree with TRBD2. CDR3 size: 16 residues. V gave up 3 bases and J gave up 4 bases; unmatched junction bases: 10. CDR1 SGDLS and CDR2 YYNGEE come from the germline V gene. CDR3 bases: TGTGCCAGCAGCGAACGACGGACTAGCGCGCCAGAGACCCAGTACTTC. Encoded protein: CASSERRTSAPETQYF.

The V call is TRBV15, the J call TRBJ2-5; D gene uncertain. The V gene's germline CDR1 is LNHNV and CDR2 YYDKDF (reference sequence). The CDR3 sequence is 14 residues long. V lost 0 bases and J 5 bases, leaving 10 bases between the germline ends. This CDR3 is CATSRDTWSETQYF. The CDR3 nucleotides are TGTGCCACCAGCAGAGATACATGGAGCGAGACCCAGTACTTC.

V and J are TRBV7-2 and TRBJ2-3; no reliable D call. V lost 3 bases and J lost 5, with 18 bases in between. Germline CDR1 SGHTA, CDR2 FQGNSA. The CDR3 extends over 16 amino acids. The CDR3 bases are TGTGCCAGCAGCTTCCAGTTGTGGGCCACCGGAGATACGCAGTATTTT. Translating gives CASSFQLWATGDTQYF.

The chain joins TRBV4-1 to TRBJ1-5; D remains unclear. This CDR3 is 16 amino acids long. The V and J ends lost 1 base and 6 bases respectively, with 16 bases between them. The germline V gene has CDR1 MGHRA and CDR2 YSYEKL. CDR3 region: CASSQVGAGSGQPQHF. The CDR3 region has the DNA TGCGCCAGCAGCCAAGTGGGCGCCGGGTCGGGTCAGCCCCAGCATTTT.

V is TRBV19 and J is TRBJ1-4, with D perhaps matching TRBD1 (5 bases). V was shortened by 8 bases and J by 8 bases, with 15 bases between the two germline ends. The CDR3 consists of 13 residues. Germline V lookup: CDR1 LNHDA, CDR2 SQIVND (reference sequence). CDR3 sequence reads: CASCRRADEKLFF. DNA for the CDR3: TGTGCCAGTTGCCGCAGGGCAGACGAAAAACTGTTTTTT.

V is TRBV29-1 and J is TRBJ2-1, with D uncertain. This CDR3 spans 14 amino acids. The ends were cut back, 3 bases at V and 0 bases at J, with 9 bases in the middle. Germline lookup yields CDR1 SQVTM and CDR2 ANQGSEA. In nucleotides, the CDR3 is TGCAGCGTTGAGCTGGAGTACTCCTACAATGAGCAGTTCTTC. Translated: CSVELEYSYNEQFF.

The chain couples TRBV6-4 to TRBJ2-5, with D uncertain. This CDR3 has 10 amino acids. Germline CDR1 reads MRHNA; CDR2 reads SNTAGT. The CDR3 region is CARLGQTQYF. CDR3 in DNA: TGTGCAAGACTCGGGCAGACCCAGTACTTC.

J is TRBJ1-1 and V is TRBV5-1; 9 nucleotides align to TRBD1. J was trimmed by 5 bases and V by 4 bases; bases with no gene match: 9. Germline loops: CDR1 SGHRS, CDR2 YFSETQ. The CDR3 is 15 amino acids. CDR3 protein: CASSATGGAWTEAFF. CDR3 sequence (DNA): TGCGCCAGCAGCGCCACAGGGGGCGCGTGGACTGAAGCTTTCTTT.

The V and J genes are TRBV7-9 and TRBJ2-7, with D perhaps matching TRBD2 (7 bases). Germline V gene data show CDR1 as SEHNR and CDR2 as FQNEAQ (reference sequence). The V end lost 7 bases, the J end lost 3 bases, and 13 bases lay between the germline ends. This CDR3 is 13 amino acids long. This CDR3 is CASTEAGHYEQYF. Here the CDR3 DNA reads TGTGCCAGCACCGAAGCGGGACACTACGAGCAGTACTTC.

In DNA form, the CDR3 reads TGTGCCAGCTCACCCCCCTGGGCTGAGCAGTTCTTC. Translating gives CASSPPWAEQFF. This chain joins TRBV18 and TRBJ2-1, with D unclear. The CDR3 is made up of 12 amino acids. The V end was cut by 3 bases, the J end by 9 bases, with 9 bases between. CDR1 and CDR2 (germline): KGHSH, LQKENI.

This clone appeared once. Distinct nucleotide sequences in the sample also encode this CDR3. This chain connects TRBV20-1 to TRBJ2-7; D remains ambiguous. Trimming removed 0 bases from V and 7 bases from J, with 7 bases in between. The CDR3 sequence is 11 residues long. Germline CDR1 DFQATT, CDR2 SNEGSKA (reference sequence). Here the CDR3 reads CSARDRVEQYF. The CDR3 DNA sequence: TGCAGTGCTAGAGATCGGGTTGAGCAGTACTTC.

As DNA, the CDR3 is TGTGCCAGGGAGGAGGCGGGGTTGAACACTGAAGCTTTCTTT. It encodes CAREEAGLNTEAFF. V gene TRBV9 combines with J gene TRBJ1-1, with D unresolved. Between the trimmed V and J ends, which lost 8 bases and 0 bases, there was a span of 14 bases. CDR1 and CDR2 (germline): SGDLS, YYNGEE. The CDR3 consists of 14 residues.

The chain links TRBV19 to TRBJ1-5; D possibly corresponds to TRBD1 (5 bases). This CDR3 is 15 amino acids long. Germline CDR1 and CDR2: LNHDA and SQIVND (reference sequence). Deletions cut 7 bases from V and 5 bases from J, with 18 bases between. CDR3 sequence reads: CASNWGGRVHQPQHF. The CDR3 DNA reads as TGTGCCAGTAATTGGGGTGGCAGGGTGCATCAGCCCCAGCATTTT.

V usage is TRBV18 and J usage is TRBJ2-1; D uncertain. The V gene lost 6 bases and the J gene lost 7 bases, with 10 bases spanning the gap. The CDR3 has 12 amino acids. From germline, CDR1 is KGHSH and CDR2 LQKENI. This CDR3 is CASSLMANEQFF. In nucleotides, the CDR3 is TGTGCCAGCTCGCTGATGGCGAATGAGCAGTTCTTC.

This rearrangement joins TRBV30 to TRBJ1-5; no definite D call. With 5 bases removed from V and 5 bases from J, the gap between germline ends came to 10 bases. Germline CDR1 is GTSNPN and CDR2 is SVGIG (reference sequence). The CDR3 runs 12 residues. CDR3 sequence: CAWASGDQPQHF. The DNA for the CDR3 is TGTGCCTGGGCGAGTGGTGATCAGCCCCAGCATTTT.

The DNA of the CDR3 is TGTGCCAGCAGCTTAGCTCATTTTGCGCGAGGACTAGCGGCAACGACCTACGAGCAGTACTTC. It specifies CASSLAHFARGLAATTYEQYF. This chain connects TRBV7-2 to TRBJ2-7; 10 nucleotides line up with TRBD2. With 0 bases clipped from V and 2 bases from J, the junction kept 19 bases outside the gene matches. Germline V CDR1 and CDR2: SGHTA, FQGNSA. This CDR3 is built from 21 residues.

The chain carries TRBV18 and TRBJ2-7; maybe TRBD2 (5 bases). Germline V gives CDR1 KGHSH, CDR2 LQKENI. V lost 3 bases and J 4 bases, leaving 13 bases between the germline ends. CDR3 length equals 14 residues. The CDR3 nucleotides read TGTGCCAGCTCACCTTTAGAGGGAGCGTACGAGCAGTACTTC. It is translated as CASSPLEGAYEQYF.

This clone was seen a single time. This rearrangement joins TRBV5-5 to TRBJ1-5, with D hard to call. There are 15 residues in the CDR3. The germline V and J ends were trimmed by 1 base and 3 bases, with 11 bases remaining between them. Germline CDR1 reads SGHKS; CDR2 reads YYEKEE (reference sequence). CDR3 sequence: CASSLWADFNQPQHF. The CDR3 DNA reads TGTGCCAGCAGCTTGTGGGCAGATTTCAATCAGCCCCAGCATTTT.

The J gene is TRBJ2-2, the V gene TRBV9; TRBD2 aligns across 11 bases. The CDR3 runs 18 residues. The V and J ends lost 1 base and 6 bases, in that order; junction bases with no gene match: 11. The germline CDR1 and CDR2 sequences are SGDLS and YYNGEE. CDR3 in amino acids: CASSVQISGRGSAGELFF. The CDR3 bases are TGTGCCAGCAGCGTACAGATTAGCGGGAGGGGTTCTGCCGGGGAGCTGTTTTTT.

This chain joins TRBV11-2 and TRBJ2-1; 7 bases match TRBD2. The germline CDR1 and CDR2 sequences are SGHAT and FQNNGV. The CDR3 is made up of 14 amino acids. Losses at the gene ends were 5 bases for V and 6 bases for J; bases not matched to a gene: 7. The CDR3 region has the DNA TGTGCCAGCAGCCGATGGGGGGGTAGCAATGAGCAGTTCTTC. This sequence encodes CASSRWGGSNEQFF.

The V gene is TRBV7-2, the J gene TRBJ2-7, with 13 positions matching TRBD2. Germline CDR1 SGHTA, CDR2 FQGNSA. The CDR3 sequence is 17 residues long. V shed 3 bases, J shed 4 bases, and the junction held 9 bases outside the gene matches. CDR3 DNA: TGTGCCAGCAGCTTTTCGTGGACTAGCGGGAGATATTACGAGCAGTACTTC. This gives the protein CASSFSWTSGRYYEQYF.

This chain uses TRBV28 with TRBJ2-3, with D possibly being TRBD2 (7 bases). The CDR3 has 15 amino acids. CDR1 and CDR2 (germline): MDHEN, SYDVKM. Trimming took 6 bases from V and 3 from J, leaving 16 bases between them. The CDR3: CASSNGGGLTDTQYF. In nucleotides, the CDR3 is TGTGCCAGCAGCAATGGGGGGGGCTTAACAGATACGCAGTATTTT.

The chain couples TRBV7-2 to TRBJ2-3; D is undetermined. V was cut by 3 bases and J by 5 bases, with 15 bases left in between. Germline V CDR1 and CDR2: SGHTA, FQGNSA. CDR3 size: 15 residues. The CDR3 reads CASSLVTQSRDTQYF. CDR3 in DNA: TGTGCCAGCAGCTTGGTGACCCAGTCGAGAGATACGCAGTATTTT.

The V gene is TRBV19, the J gene TRBJ2-7; D could derive from TRBD1 or TRBD2 (5 bases each). CDR3 length: 15 amino acids. Trimming took off 5 bases at V and 4 bases at J, with 18 bases between the two ends. Germline assignment: CDR1 LNHDA and CDR2 SQIVND (reference sequence). This CDR3 is CASSYRGPKAYEQYF. CDR3 nucleotides: TGTGCCAGTAGTTATCGGGGCCCGAAGGCTTACGAGCAGTACTTC.

The chain joins TRBV10-1 to TRBJ2-1; D is possibly TRBD1 or TRBD2 (6 bases each). With 6 bases removed from V and 3 bases from J, the gap between germline ends came to 30 bases. Germline V gives CDR1 WNHNN, CDR2 SYGVQD (reference sequence). There are 20 residues in the CDR3. DNA of the CDR3: TGCGCCAGCAGACTCATGGGACTTCAGGGGCTAGCTTCATACTACAATGAGCAGTTCTTC. It codes for CASRLMGLQGLASYYNEQFF.

This clone is a singleton in its sample. The chain employs TRBV10-3 and TRBJ2-1; TRBD2 aligns across 8 bases. V gave up 6 bases and J gave up 5 bases; unmatched junction bases: 9. This CDR3 is 15 amino acids long. Germline V gene sequence: CDR1 ENHRY, CDR2 SYGVKD. CDR3: CAISTTSGVDNEQFF. CDR3 sequence (DNA): TGTGCCATCAGCACAACTAGCGGAGTCGACAATGAGCAGTTCTTC.

This clone came up once. The chain carries TRBV15 and TRBJ2-3, with D hard to call. The germline V and J ends were trimmed by 0 bases and 0 bases, with 4 bases remaining between them. The CDR3 spans 14 residues. Germline loops: CDR1 LNHNV, CDR2 YYDKDF (reference sequence). CDR3 nucleotide sequence: TGTGCCACCAGCAGAGATCCCAGCACAGATACGCAGTATTTT. This sequence encodes CATSRDPSTDTQYF.

The V and J genes are TRBV5-8 and TRBJ1-4; TRBD1 matches at 8 bases. The trim removed 4 bases at V and 4 bases at J, leaving 3 bases unmatched. Germline values: CDR1 SGHTS, CDR2 YDEGEE. The CDR3 consists of 14 residues. CDR3 in amino acids: CASSRDRRNEKLFF. Here the CDR3 DNA reads TGTGCCAGCAGCCGGGACAGGCGTAATGAAAAACTGTTTTTT.

This sequence joins TRBV5-4 and TRBJ1-2; D is undetermined. CDR1 SGHNT and CDR2 YYREEE come from the germline V gene (reference sequence). The CDR3 has 14 amino acids. Trimming cost V 2 bases and J 4 bases, with 12 bases left between them. CDR3 loop: CASSFVSELYGYTF. CDR3 DNA: TGTGCCAGCAGCTTTGTATCAGAGCTCTATGGCTACACCTTC.